The clone carrying this T cell receptor (beta chain) was detected a few times. The antigen is not known. This specimen belongs to a study of glioma-infiltrating T cells. Regarding the study as a whole: Only very few CDR3 sequences appeared in both tissue and blood. Tissue-blood divergence was below expectation in non-neoplastic patients, above in gliomas.

TCR alpha and beta CDR3 regions were amplified from RNA using iRepertoire nested multiplex PCR. One-step reverse transcription and amplification started from roughly 100-400 ng of tissue mRNA or PBMC total RNA. TCRdb redid the calling of the multiplex PCR reads with MiXCR, one entry per CDR3 protein. The data contain about 99,000 distinct CDR3 sequences, roughly 30% of them singletons. Germline V gives CDR1 LNHDA, CDR2 SQIVND (reference sequence). This CDR3 spans 17 amino acids. V shed 10 bases and J 2 bases; nucleotides not matched to a gene: 12. The TCR sequence derives from a human donor with low-grade glioma or glioblastoma, undergoing nonglioma brain surgery, or in good health (not recorded which). This chain uses TRBV19 with TRBJ2-3, with 13 bases lining up with TRBD2. Specimen: glioma tissue, nonneoplastic brain tissue, or PBMCs (not recorded which). The CDR3 nucleotides are TGTGCCACTTCAGGACTAGCGGGGGTTGAAGCCACAGATACGCAGTATTTT. Protein sequence: CATSGLAGVEATDTQYF.